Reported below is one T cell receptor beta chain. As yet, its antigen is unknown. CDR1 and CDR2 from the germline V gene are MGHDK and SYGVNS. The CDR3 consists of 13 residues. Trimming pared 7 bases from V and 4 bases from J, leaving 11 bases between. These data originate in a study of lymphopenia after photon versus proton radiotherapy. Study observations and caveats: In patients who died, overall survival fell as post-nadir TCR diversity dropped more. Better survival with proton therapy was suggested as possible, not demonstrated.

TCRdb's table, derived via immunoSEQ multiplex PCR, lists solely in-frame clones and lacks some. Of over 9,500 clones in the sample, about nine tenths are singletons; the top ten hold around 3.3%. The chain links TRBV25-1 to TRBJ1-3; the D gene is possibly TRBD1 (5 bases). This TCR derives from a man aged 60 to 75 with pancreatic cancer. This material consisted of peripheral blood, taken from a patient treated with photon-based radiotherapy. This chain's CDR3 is CASTGLKGNTIYF. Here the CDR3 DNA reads TGTGCCAGCACAGGGTTGAAAGGAAACACCATATATTTT.